This TCR beta chain derives from a study of OX40 agonist ivuxolimab in advanced cancers. Method: immunoSEQ multiplex PCR; TCRdb's copy keeps in-frame clones and lacks some. Seen here are about 59,000 clones, roughly four fifths observed once, and the top ten hold around 0.7%. As for this clone: Its antigen is as yet unknown.

Whole-study findings and limits: Researchers report that CD8+ T cells had, on average, more expanded clones than CD4+. There were also nonresponders showing low normalized T-cell clonal expansion. Still undetermined is the antigen specificity of the expanded peripheral T cells. Some of the lowest clonal expansion was seen in partial responders at 0.1-3.0 mg/kg.

CDR1 LNHDA and CDR2 SQIVND come from the germline V gene (reference sequence). This CDR3 has 11 residues. The germline V and J ends were trimmed by 7 bases and 9 bases, with 9 bases remaining between them. This TCR derives from an adult with an advanced solid tumor such as melanoma, head and neck, liver or kidney cancer. The starting material was CD4+ or CD8+ T cells sorted from blood, obtained in a trial of the OX40 agonist ivuxolimab. This chain uses TRBV19 with TRBJ2-2, with D perhaps TRBD1 or TRBD2 (5 bases each). CDR3: CASTRGWELFF. CDR3 DNA: TGTGCCAGTACGAGGGGCTGGGAGCTGTTTTTT.